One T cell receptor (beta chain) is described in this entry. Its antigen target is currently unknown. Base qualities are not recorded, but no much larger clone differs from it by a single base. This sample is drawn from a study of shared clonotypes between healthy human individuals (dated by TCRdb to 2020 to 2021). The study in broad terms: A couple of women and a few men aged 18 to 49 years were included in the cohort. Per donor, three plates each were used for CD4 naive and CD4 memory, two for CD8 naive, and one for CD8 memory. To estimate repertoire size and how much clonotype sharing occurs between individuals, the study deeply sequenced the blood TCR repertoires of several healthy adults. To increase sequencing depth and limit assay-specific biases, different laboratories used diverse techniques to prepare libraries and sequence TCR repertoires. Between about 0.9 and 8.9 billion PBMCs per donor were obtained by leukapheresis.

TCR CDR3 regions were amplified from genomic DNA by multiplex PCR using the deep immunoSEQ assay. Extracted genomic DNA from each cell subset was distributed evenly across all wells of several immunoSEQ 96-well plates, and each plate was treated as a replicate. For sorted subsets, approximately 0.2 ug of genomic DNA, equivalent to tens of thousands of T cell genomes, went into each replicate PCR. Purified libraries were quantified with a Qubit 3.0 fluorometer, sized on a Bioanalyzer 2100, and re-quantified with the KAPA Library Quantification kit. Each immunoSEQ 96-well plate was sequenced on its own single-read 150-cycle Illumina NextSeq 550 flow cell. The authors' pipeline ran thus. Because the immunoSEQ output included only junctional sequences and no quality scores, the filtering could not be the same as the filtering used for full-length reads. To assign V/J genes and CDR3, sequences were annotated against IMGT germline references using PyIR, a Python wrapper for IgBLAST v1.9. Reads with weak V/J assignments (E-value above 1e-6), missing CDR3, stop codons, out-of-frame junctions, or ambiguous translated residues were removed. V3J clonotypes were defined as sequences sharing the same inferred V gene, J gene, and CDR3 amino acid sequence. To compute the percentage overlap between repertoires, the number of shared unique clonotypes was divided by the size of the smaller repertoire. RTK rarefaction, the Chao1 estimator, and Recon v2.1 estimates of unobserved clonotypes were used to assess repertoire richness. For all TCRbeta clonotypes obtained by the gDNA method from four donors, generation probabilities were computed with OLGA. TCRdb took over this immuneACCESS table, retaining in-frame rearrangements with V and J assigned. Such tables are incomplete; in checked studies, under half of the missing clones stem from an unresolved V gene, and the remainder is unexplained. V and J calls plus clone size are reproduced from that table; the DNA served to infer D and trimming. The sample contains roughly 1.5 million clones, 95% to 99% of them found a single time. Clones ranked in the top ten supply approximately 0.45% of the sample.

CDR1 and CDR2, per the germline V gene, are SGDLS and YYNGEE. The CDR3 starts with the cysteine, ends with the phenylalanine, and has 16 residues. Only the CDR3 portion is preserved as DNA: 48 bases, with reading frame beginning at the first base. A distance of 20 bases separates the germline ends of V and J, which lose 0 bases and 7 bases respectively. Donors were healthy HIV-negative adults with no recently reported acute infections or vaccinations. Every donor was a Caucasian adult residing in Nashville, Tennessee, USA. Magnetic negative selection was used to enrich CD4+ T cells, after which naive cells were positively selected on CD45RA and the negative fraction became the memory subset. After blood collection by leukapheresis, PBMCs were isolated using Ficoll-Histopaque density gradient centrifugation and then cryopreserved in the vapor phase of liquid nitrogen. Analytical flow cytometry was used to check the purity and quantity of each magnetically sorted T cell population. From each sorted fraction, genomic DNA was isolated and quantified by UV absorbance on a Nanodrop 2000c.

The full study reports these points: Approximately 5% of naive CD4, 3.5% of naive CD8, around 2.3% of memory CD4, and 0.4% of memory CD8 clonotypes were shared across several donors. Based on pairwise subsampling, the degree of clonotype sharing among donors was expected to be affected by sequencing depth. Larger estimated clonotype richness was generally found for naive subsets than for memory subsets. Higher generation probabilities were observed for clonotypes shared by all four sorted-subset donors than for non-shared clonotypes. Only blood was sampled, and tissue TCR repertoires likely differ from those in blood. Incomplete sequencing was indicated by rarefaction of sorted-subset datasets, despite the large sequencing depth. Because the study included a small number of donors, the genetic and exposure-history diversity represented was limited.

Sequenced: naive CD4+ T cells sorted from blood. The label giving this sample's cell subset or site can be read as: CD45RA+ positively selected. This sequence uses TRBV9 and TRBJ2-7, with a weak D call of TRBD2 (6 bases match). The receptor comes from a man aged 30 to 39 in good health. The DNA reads TGTGCCAGCAGCGTAGAGCCCGGACTACTGCTACGGGAGCAGTACTTC. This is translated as CASSVEPGLLLREQYF.